These T cell receptor beta chains were read from a single sample in a study of T-cell reconstitution after alpha-beta-depleted transplantation in children. One entry per CDR3 protein results from TCRdb running MiXCR on the PCR reads. This table holds over 150,000 distinct CDR3 sequences, more than 14% found once. The material was PBMCs from the stem cell graft donor, obtained from the stem cell graft. Receptors originate from a human donor who donated a stem cell graft to a child with acute lymphoblastic leukemia. The CDR3 runs from the conserved cysteine through the conserved F or W. The D gene is left open where the match is weak. Rows give clone size only sometimes, using once, few, many, or a class for an expanded clone.

cdr3_nt: TGCAGCGTTACACGAGCTAACTATGGCTACACCTTC
cdr3_aa: CSVTRANYGYTF
clone_size: many
j_call: TRBJ1-2
v_call: TRBV29-1
d_call: -

cdr3_nt: TGTGCCAGCAGTTCAACAGGGGTTGGGGCCAACGTCCTGACTTTC
cdr3_aa: CASSSTGVGANVLTF
clone_size: few
j_call: TRBJ2-6
v_call: TRBV12-3/TRBV12-4
d_call: TRBD1

cdr3_nt: TGTGCCAGTAGTACCCGCGGGGAAAAACTGTTTTTT
cdr3_aa: CASSTRGEKLFF
clone_size: -
j_call: TRBJ1-4
v_call: TRBV19
d_call: -

cdr3_nt: TGTGCCAGCTGCCCCTCACATTACGTCTCCTACGAGCAGTACTTC
cdr3_aa: CASCPSHYVSYEQYF
clone_size: -
j_call: TRBJ2-7
v_call: TRBV3-1
d_call: -

cdr3_nt: TGCAGTGCTTACTCCGACAGGGGAAACACTGAAGCTTTCTTT
cdr3_aa: CSAYSDRGNTEAFF
clone_size: many
j_call: TRBJ1-1
v_call: TRBV20-1
d_call: TRBD1

cdr3_nt: TGTGCCAGCAGTGCCCTTTGGTTAGTTACCGTATCGAACACCGGGGAGCTGTTTTTT
cdr3_aa: CASSALWLVTVSNTGELFF
clone_size: few
j_call: TRBJ2-2
v_call: TRBV12-3/TRBV12-4
d_call: -

cdr3_nt: TGCAGTGCTAGAGTGGACGGGAGGGCGGATACGCAGTATTTT
cdr3_aa: CSARVDGRADTQYF
clone_size: many
j_call: TRBJ2-3
v_call: TRBV20-1
d_call: TRBD2

cdr3_nt: TGTGCCAGCAGTAAGCTTAGCCGAACCGGGGAGCTGTTTTTT
cdr3_aa: CASSKLSRTGELFF
clone_size: many
j_call: TRBJ2-2
v_call: TRBV28
d_call: -

cdr3_nt: TGCGCCAGCAGCCAAGAGAGGTCTAGAGGTCTCAGCGAGCAGTACTTC
cdr3_aa: CASSQERSRGLSEQYF
clone_size: -
j_call: TRBJ2-7
v_call: TRBV4-1
d_call: -

cdr3_nt: TGCGCCAGCAGCCAAGCTGTTATCGGGTCGGGAGGGTACGAGCAGTACTTC
cdr3_aa: CASSQAVIGSGGYEQYF
clone_size: many
j_call: TRBJ2-7
v_call: TRBV4-1
d_call: TRBD2

cdr3_nt: TGTGCCAGCAGTAGGCTAGCGGAAAGGGATGAGCAGTTCTTC
cdr3_aa: CASSRLAERDEQFF
clone_size: many
j_call: TRBJ2-1
v_call: TRBV27
d_call: TRBD2

cdr3_nt: TGTGCCAGCAGTTTCGGCGGTGGTCACAATCAGCCCCAGCATTTT
cdr3_aa: CASSFGGGHNQPQHF
clone_size: many
j_call: TRBJ1-5
v_call: TRBV12-3/TRBV12-4
d_call: -

cdr3_nt: TGTGCCAGCAGCCCCCAGGTGGGGATTCGGTCCTCCTACGAGCAGTACTTC
cdr3_aa: CASSPQVGIRSSYEQYF
clone_size: many
j_call: TRBJ2-7
v_call: TRBV11-3
d_call: -

cdr3_nt: TGTGCCAGCAGTGAAATCGGTCTAGTCGATGAGCAGTTCTTC
cdr3_aa: CASSEIGLVDEQFF
clone_size: -
j_call: TRBJ2-1
v_call: TRBV25-1
d_call: -

cdr3_nt: TGTGCCAGCAGCTTTGCGGGGAGCGGGGATGAGCAGTTCTTC
cdr3_aa: CASSFAGSGDEQFF
clone_size: many
j_call: TRBJ2-1
v_call: TRBV7-9
d_call: TRBD2

cdr3_nt: TGCGCCAGCAGCGCAAGGACAGGGGGCTCCTACAATGAGCAGTTCTTC
cdr3_aa: CASSARTGGSYNEQFF
clone_size: -
j_call: TRBJ2-1
v_call: TRBV5-1
d_call: TRBD1

cdr3_nt: TGTGCCAGCAGTCCGCTAAGCCTCCGGGAGACCCAGTACTTC
cdr3_aa: CASSPLSLRETQYF
clone_size: many
j_call: TRBJ2-5
v_call: TRBV27
d_call: -

cdr3_nt: TGCGCCAGCAGCCCCAACGTAGAAGAGGAGACCCAGTACTTC
cdr3_aa: CASSPNVEEETQYF
clone_size: many
j_call: TRBJ2-5
v_call: TRBV10-2
d_call: -

cdr3_nt: TGCAGTGCTAGAAGGGTGTTAGCGGTTAATCAGACCCAGTACTTC
cdr3_aa: CSARRVLAVNQTQYF
clone_size: -
j_call: TRBJ2-5
v_call: TRBV20-1
d_call: -

cdr3_nt: TGTGCCAGCAGCCAAATAGGGGCCTGGGAGGGCCCACTCCATGAGCAGTTCTTC
cdr3_aa: CASSQIGAWEGPLHEQFF
clone_size: -
j_call: TRBJ2-1
v_call: TRBV11-1
d_call: TRBD2

cdr3_nt: TGCAGTGCAACTACAGGGGCCACTCACCGTCAAGAGACCCAGTACTTC
cdr3_aa: CSATTGATHRQETQYF
clone_size: many
j_call: TRBJ2-5
v_call: TRBV20-1
d_call: TRBD1

cdr3_nt: TGTGCCACATCCGGGACATCCTTCGAGCAGTACTTC
cdr3_aa: CATSGTSFEQYF
clone_size: many
j_call: TRBJ2-7
v_call: TRBV10-3
d_call: -

cdr3_nt: TGCGCCAGCAGACCGGGACAGGGGGCCTTCGAGACCCAGTACTTC
cdr3_aa: CASRPGQGAFETQYF
clone_size: many
j_call: TRBJ2-5
v_call: TRBV5-1
d_call: TRBD1

cdr3_nt: TGTGCCAGCTCAATCTCCCCAGGGGTAGGAGAGACCCAGTACTTC
cdr3_aa: CASSISPGVGETQYF
clone_size: few
j_call: TRBJ2-5
v_call: TRBV5-4
d_call: -

cdr3_nt: TGTGCCAGCAGTAACAAACAGGGGGCATGGCAGCCCCAGCATTTT
cdr3_aa: CASSNKQGAWQPQHF
clone_size: many
j_call: TRBJ1-5
v_call: TRBV28
d_call: TRBD1

cdr3_nt: TGTGCCACCAGCAGAGCTCTAGCGGGAGGCGGTGAGCAGTACTTC
cdr3_aa: CATSRALAGGGEQYF
clone_size: many
j_call: TRBJ2-7
v_call: TRBV15
d_call: TRBD2

cdr3_nt: TGCAGTGCTAGAAGCGTCACAGACTTTAATGAAAAACTGTTTTTT
cdr3_aa: CSARSVTDFNEKLFF
clone_size: many
j_call: TRBJ1-4
v_call: TRBV20-1
d_call: -

cdr3_nt: TGTGCCAGCAGCACATGGGACAGTTCGAACACTGAAGCTTTCTTT
cdr3_aa: CASSTWDSSNTEAFF
clone_size: many
j_call: TRBJ1-1
v_call: TRBV7-9
d_call: TRBD1

cdr3_nt: TGCAGCGCACGGGATGCGGGAAGGGCAGATACGCAGTATTTT
cdr3_aa: CSARDAGRADTQYF
clone_size: -
j_call: TRBJ2-3
v_call: TRBV20-1
d_call: -

cdr3_nt: TGCAGTGCTAGCCCCGGGACAGGGGTGGGAGAAACCCAGTACTTC
cdr3_aa: CSASPGTGVGETQYF
clone_size: -
j_call: TRBJ2-5
v_call: TRBV20-1
d_call: TRBD1

cdr3_nt: TGTGCCAGCAGCCCGGACAGGAGAGAGACCCAGTACTTC
cdr3_aa: CASSPDRRETQYF
clone_size: many
j_call: TRBJ2-5
v_call: TRBV12-3/TRBV12-4
d_call: TRBD1

cdr3_nt: TGCAGCGCAAATAGCGGGGCAAGCTCCTACGAGCAGTACTTC
cdr3_aa: CSANSGASSYEQYF
clone_size: many
j_call: TRBJ2-7
v_call: TRBV29-1
d_call: TRBD2

cdr3_nt: TGTGCCAGCAGTTACTTCGGTAGAAGCACTGAAGCTTTCTTT
cdr3_aa: CASSYFGRSTEAFF
clone_size: many
j_call: TRBJ1-1
v_call: TRBV6-5
d_call: -

cdr3_nt: TGCAGTGCTAGAGATGATCTAGCGGGAGGATTCGCAGGGTCCTACAATGAGCAGTTCTTC
cdr3_aa: CSARDDLAGGFAGSYNEQFF
clone_size: few
j_call: TRBJ2-1
v_call: TRBV20-1
d_call: TRBD2

cdr3_nt: TGCAGTGCTCGGGGGGCGGACACCATATATTTT
cdr3_aa: CSARGADTIYF
clone_size: many
j_call: TRBJ1-3
v_call: TRBV20-1
d_call: -

cdr3_nt: TGCAGTGCTAGCCCATTCAGCGGGAGCGCCATAGGGGAGCAGTACTTC
cdr3_aa: CSASPFSGSAIGEQYF
clone_size: many
j_call: TRBJ2-7
v_call: TRBV20-1
d_call: TRBD2

cdr3_nt: TGCAGTGCTAGAGATCTAGTTCCCTACGAGCAGTACTTC
cdr3_aa: CSARDLVPYEQYF
clone_size: many
j_call: TRBJ2-7
v_call: TRBV20-1
d_call: -

cdr3_nt: TGCAGTGCTTTGTTTATCCGGGACAGCTACACCTTC
cdr3_aa: CSALFIRDSYTF
clone_size: few
j_call: TRBJ1-2
v_call: TRBV20-1
d_call: -

cdr3_nt: TGTGCCAGCACAAAGGGAGGGAAGGAGACCCAGTACTTC
cdr3_aa: CASTKGGKETQYF
clone_size: -
j_call: TRBJ2-5
v_call: TRBV5-6
d_call: TRBD2

cdr3_nt: TGTGCCAGCAGCTCCCTGGGGCGCTCCTACAATGAGCAGTTCTTC
cdr3_aa: CASSSLGRSYNEQFF
clone_size: many
j_call: TRBJ2-1
v_call: TRBV11-2
d_call: -

cdr3_nt: TGTGCCAGCAGCTTAGTGGGGGCTATGAATGAGCAGTTCTTC
cdr3_aa: CASSLVGAMNEQFF
clone_size: many
j_call: TRBJ2-1
v_call: TRBV11-2
d_call: -

cdr3_nt: TGTGCCAGCAGCTTAGCGGATAAGGTTCGAGGCACTGAAGCTTTCTTT
cdr3_aa: CASSLADKVRGTEAFF
clone_size: -
j_call: TRBJ1-1
v_call: TRBV11-1
d_call: -

cdr3_nt: TGTGCCAGCAGCCTCCGACTAGCGGGAGACACCGGGGAGCTGTTTTTT
cdr3_aa: CASSLRLAGDTGELFF
clone_size: -
j_call: TRBJ2-2
v_call: TRBV3-1
d_call: TRBD2

cdr3_nt: TGTGCCAGCAGTGCTACGGGTTCCGCCAATTCACCCCTCCACTTT
cdr3_aa: CASSATGSANSPLHF
clone_size: many
j_call: TRBJ1-6
v_call: TRBV12-3/TRBV12-4
d_call: -

cdr3_nt: TGCAGTGCTCTAGTAGGACACAGCACAGATACGCAGTATTTT
cdr3_aa: CSALVGHSTDTQYF
clone_size: many
j_call: TRBJ2-3
v_call: TRBV20-1
d_call: -

cdr3_nt: TGTGCCAGCAGCTTAGGTCGGTCTGAAGCTTTCTTT
cdr3_aa: CASSLGRSEAFF
clone_size: many
j_call: TRBJ1-1
v_call: TRBV11-3
d_call: -

cdr3_nt: TGCAGTGCCGCGGGGACTAGTGGGGGAGATACGCAGTATTTT
cdr3_aa: CSAAGTSGGDTQYF
clone_size: many
j_call: TRBJ2-3
v_call: TRBV20-1
d_call: TRBD2

cdr3_nt: TGCACTCCAATCGGGACAGCCTATGGCTACACCTTC
cdr3_aa: CTPIGTAYGYTF
clone_size: -
j_call: TRBJ1-2
v_call: TRBV20-1
d_call: TRBD1

cdr3_nt: TGTGCCAGCTCACCCAGTTCGAGTCAGCCCCAGCATTTT
cdr3_aa: CASSPSSSQPQHF
clone_size: many
j_call: TRBJ1-5
v_call: TRBV18
d_call: -

cdr3_nt: TGTGCCAGCAGTGCGGGACTAGCCCCTCGGCAGTACTTC
cdr3_aa: CASSAGLAPRQYF
clone_size: many
j_call: TRBJ2-7
v_call: TRBV12-3/TRBV12-4
d_call: TRBD2

cdr3_nt: TGTGCCAGCAGCTTAGAACTAGCGGAGGGAGAGACCCAGTACTTC
cdr3_aa: CASSLELAEGETQYF
clone_size: many
j_call: TRBJ2-5
v_call: TRBV7-8
d_call: TRBD2

cdr3_nt: TGTGCCAGCAGCTTTATGCTAGCGGGAGGGGACGAGCAGTACTTC
cdr3_aa: CASSFMLAGGDEQYF
clone_size: many
j_call: TRBJ2-7
v_call: TRBV11-1
d_call: TRBD2

cdr3_nt: TGCAGCGCCCTTTCCCTTGGGACTAGCGTAGATACGCAGTATTTT
cdr3_aa: CSALSLGTSVDTQYF
clone_size: -
j_call: TRBJ2-3
v_call: TRBV29-1
d_call: TRBD2

cdr3_nt: TGTGCCAGCAGTTTATCAGGGGGCGCGATCAACATTCAGTACTTC
cdr3_aa: CASSLSGGAINIQYF
clone_size: many
j_call: TRBJ2-4
v_call: TRBV28
d_call: TRBD1

cdr3_nt: TGTGCCAGCAGTTTAGGGGCAGGGGTTTCTTCACCCCTCCACTTT
cdr3_aa: CASSLGAGVSSPLHF
clone_size: -
j_call: TRBJ1-6
v_call: TRBV12-3/TRBV12-4
d_call: -

cdr3_nt: TGCAGTGCTAGTGTGGCTAGCGTACTCAGTGAGCAGTTCTTC
cdr3_aa: CSASVASVLSEQFF
clone_size: many
j_call: TRBJ2-1
v_call: TRBV20-1
d_call: -

cdr3_nt: TGTGCCAGCAGCTTGGGACCGGCGGGAGGCCAAGAGACCCAGTACTTC
cdr3_aa: CASSLGPAGGQETQYF
clone_size: few
j_call: TRBJ2-5
v_call: TRBV5-5
d_call: TRBD2

cdr3_nt: TGTGCCAGCAGCTTAGATCTGGCAGTGGTCGCTTTCTTT
cdr3_aa: CASSLDLAVVAFF
clone_size: -
j_call: TRBJ1-1
v_call: TRBV11-2
d_call: -

cdr3_nt: TGCGCCAGCAGCTTGGGGCCCGACAGGGTCCCCTACGAGCAGTACTTC
cdr3_aa: CASSLGPDRVPYEQYF
clone_size: many
j_call: TRBJ2-7
v_call: TRBV5-1
d_call: TRBD1

cdr3_nt: TGTGCCAGCAGCTTAGTATTCAGCGTTACTGAAGCTTTCTTT
cdr3_aa: CASSLVFSVTEAFF
clone_size: many
j_call: TRBJ1-1
v_call: TRBV11-2
d_call: -